The rows below give T cell receptor beta chains drawn from one sample of a study of blood T cell repertoires in COVID-19. The repertoire was sequenced with immunoSEQ multiplex PCR; TCRdb's copy has only in-frame clones and lacks some. This table has over 40,000 clones, roughly 85% appearing once. The sample consisted of peripheral blood. These receptors came from a man aged 80 or over with acute or convalescent COVID-19. Each CDR3 is given with its conserved first and last residue. D genes are given only for firm matches. Clone size is not always given. Where it is, it says once, few, many or a class for expanded clones.

TRBV2,TRBD1,TRBJ2-7,NA,TGTGCCAGCAGAGTGACAGGGGCCTACGAGCAGTACTTC,CASRVTGAYEQYF
TRBV6-4,TRBD1,TRBJ2-5,NA,TGTGCCAGCAGTGACTCGAAAGGACAGGAGGACCTAGAGACCCAGTACTTC,CASSDSKGQEDLETQYF
TRBV7-8,NA,TRBJ2-7,NA,TGTGCCAGCAGCTTAGGTGACAGCGTAAACGAGCAGTACTTC,CASSLGDSVNEQYF
TRBV28,NA,TRBJ1-5,NA,TGTGCCAGCAGCGTGGGGGGGGACAATCAGCCCCAGCATTTT,CASSVGGDNQPQHF
TRBV19,TRBD2,TRBJ2-6,NA,TGTGCCAGTAGTTTCAATGATCCGGGGAGGGGCTCTGGGGCCAACGTCCTGACTTTC,CASSFNDPGRGSGANVLTF
TRBV15,TRBD1,TRBJ1-4,NA,TGTGCCACCAGCAGAAACAGGGGGAATGAAAAACTGTTTTTT,CATSRNRGNEKLFF
TRBV2,TRBD1,TRBJ2-5,NA,TGTGCCAGCAGCGCTGACAGGGATGGAGAGACCCAGTACTTC,CASSADRDGETQYF
TRBV7-9,NA,TRBJ1-1,NA,TGTGCCAGCAGCTCGGGAGGACCTGCTTTCTTT,CASSSGGPAFF
TRBV6-6,TRBD2,TRBJ2-1,few,TGTGCCAGCAGCTATAATCGGGGGGGTTACAATGAGCAGTTCTTC,CASSYNRGGYNEQFF
TRBV6-4,TRBD1,TRBJ2-2,NA,TGTGCCAGCCGGGGACAGGACACCGGGGAGCTGTTTTTT,CASRGQDTGELFF
TRBV18,NA,TRBJ2-5,few,TGTGCCAGCTCACCTAGTTGGGCCAAAGAGACCCAGTACTTC,CASSPSWAKETQYF
TRBV30,NA,TRBJ1-1,NA,TGTGCCTGGAGTGTACACAGGAGGGAAACTGAAGCTTTCTTT,CAWSVHRRETEAFF
TRBV6-1,NA,TRBJ2-7,NA,TGTGCCAGCAGTGAAGAGGTTAGCGCCAGCTCCTACGAGCAGTACTTC,CASSEEVSASSYEQYF
TRBV10-3,TRBD2,TRBJ2-5,NA,TGTGCCATCAGTGAGCGGGGGGAAGGAGAGACCCAGTACTTC,CAISERGEGETQYF
TRBV18,NA,TRBJ1-1,NA,TGTGCCAGCTCAGGACTGGAAAACACTGAAGCTTTCTTT,CASSGLENTEAFF
TRBV7-8,NA,TRBJ2-2,NA,TGTGCCAGCAGCTTAACGGGGGGCAAGACCGGGGAGCTGTTTTTT,CASSLTGGKTGELFF
TRBV6-5,NA,TRBJ1-1,NA,TGTGCCAGCAGAGGCGCTCAGGGTGGGGGGTCTGAAGCTTTTTTT,CASRGAQGGGSEAFF
TRBV14,TRBD1,TRBJ1-4,NA,TGTGCCAGCAGCCCAGACAGGGTAGGAAAACTGTTTTTT,CASSPDRVGKLFF
TRBV5-4,TRBD2,TRBJ2-3,NA,TGTGCCAGCAGCTTGGGTCGGGGGGGAAGCACAGATACGCAGTATTTT,CASSLGRGGSTDTQYF
TRBV11-2,TRBD1,TRBJ1-6,NA,TGTGCCAGCAGCTTAGAGAGACCTACAGGGGTCAATAATTCACCCCTCCACTTT,CASSLERPTGVNNSPLHF
TRBV20-1,NA,TRBJ2-7,NA,TGCAGTGCTAGAGGTTACTACGAGCAGTACTTC,CSARGYYEQYF
TRBV5-1,TRBD1,TRBJ1-1,NA,TGCGCCAGCAGCTTGCGGACAGGAATGAACACTGAAGCTTTCTTT,CASSLRTGMNTEAFF
TRBV7-9,TRBD1,TRBJ2-5,NA,TGTGCCAGCAGCTTAGCAGGGGGCCGGGAGACCCAGTACTTC,CASSLAGGRETQYF
TRBV5-1,TRBD1,TRBJ1-3,NA,TGCGCCAGCAGCTTGGGGCAAGGACAGGGCACCATATATTTT,CASSLGQGQGTIYF
TRBV27,NA,TRBJ1-1,NA,TGTGCCAGCAGTTTATTCCGGGGGTTTGAAGCTTTCTTT,CASSLFRGFEAFF
TRBV6-5,TRBD1,TRBJ1-1,NA,TGTGCCAGCAGGAGCGGACAGGGACGCACTGAAGCTTTCTTT,CASRSGQGRTEAFF
TRBV30,TRBD1,TRBJ1-2,NA,TGTGCCTGGAGTCCGGACAGGGACTATGGCTACACCTTC,CAWSPDRDYGYTF
TRBV7-2,TRBD1,TRBJ1-2,NA,TGTGCCAGCACCCCGATCAGGGGGACTAACTATGGCTACACCTTC,CASTPIRGTNYGYTF
TRBV5-1,TRBD1,TRBJ1-4,NA,TGCGCCAGCAGCCAAGGACAGGGGACTGAAAAACTGTTTTTT,CASSQGQGTEKLFF
TRBV6-5,TRBD1,TRBJ2-3,NA,TGTGCCAGCACCCAAGGCGGGACAGGGAAGGATACGCAGTATTTT,CASTQGGTGKDTQYF
TRBV5-4,TRBD1,TRBJ2-7,NA,TGTGCCAGCAGCACGGACAGGGGGAAGAACGAGCAGTACTTC,CASSTDRGKNEQYF
TRBV7-9,TRBD1,TRBJ1-2,NA,TGTGCCAGCAGCTATAAGGGACAGGGTGGTAACTATGGCTACACCTTC,CASSYKGQGGNYGYTF
TRBV9,NA,TRBJ2-5,once,TGTGCCAGCAGCGTAGGAGGGGGTCAAGAGACCCAGTACTTC,CASSVGGGQETQYF
TRBV3-1/TRBV3-2,TRBD2,TRBJ2-3,NA,TGTGCCAGCAGCGCCAGCGGGGGCTTACAGTATTTT,CASSASGGLQYF
TRBV5-1,NA,TRBJ2-1,once,TGCGCCAGCAGCTTGGACCCGTGGGCGCAGTTCTTC,CASSLDPWAQFF
TRBV12-5,NA,TRBJ2-3,NA,TGTGCTAGTGGTTTGCCGGGGGTGGCAGATACGCAGTATTTT,CASGLPGVADTQYF
TRBV12-3/TRBV12-4,TRBD1,TRBJ1-1,NA,TGTGCCAGCAGTTATACAGGGGCTCCCGAAGCTTTCTTT,CASSYTGAPEAFF
TRBV15,TRBD1,TRBJ1-4,NA,TGTGCCACCAGCAGCCTGACAGGGGGAACTGAAAAACTGTTTTTT,CATSSLTGGTEKLFF
TRBV12-3/TRBV12-4,NA,TRBJ1-1,NA,TGTGCCACGCGGTACCGTGACACTGAAGCTTTCTTT,CATRYRDTEAFF
TRBV3-1/TRBV3-2,NA,TRBJ2-5,NA,TGTGCCAGCAGCACGACCCGAGGAGAGACCCAGTACTTC,CASSTTRGETQYF
TRBV18,TRBD1,TRBJ2-1,NA,TGTGCCAGCTCACCGTCCGGGACAGATAACAATGAGCAGTTCTTC,CASSPSGTDNNEQFF
TRBV5-6,TRBD2,TRBJ2-3,NA,TGTGCCAGCAGCTACAGCGGGGGGGCCACTGACTTAACAGATACGCAGTATTTT,CASSYSGGATDLTDTQYF
TRBV14,NA,TRBJ2-7,NA,TGTGCCAGCAGCCAAGAAGTGGTGAGCTCCTACGAGCAGTACTTC,CASSQEVVSSYEQYF
TRBV3-1/TRBV3-2,TRBD1,TRBJ1-1,once,TGTGCCAGCAGCCAAGGACGAGACAGGGGTGAAGCTTTCTTT,CASSQGRDRGEAFF
TRBV3-1/TRBV3-2,TRBD1,TRBJ1-3,few,TGTGCCAGCGCAGTGGGGACAGTCGGAAACACCATATATTTT,CASAVGTVGNTIYF
TRBV7-2,TRBD2,TRBJ2-5,NA,TGTGCCAGCAGCTTAGTACTAGCGGAGACCCAGTACTTC,CASSLVLAETQYF
TRBV28,NA,TRBJ2-7,NA,TGTGCCAGCAGTTTTTCAGGGGACGGCTACGAGCAGTACTTC,CASSFSGDGYEQYF
TRBV5-6,NA,TRBJ1-5,NA,TGTGCCAGCAGCACCCTTACTAGAGGTTCGGATCAGCCCCAGCATTTT,CASSTLTRGSDQPQHF